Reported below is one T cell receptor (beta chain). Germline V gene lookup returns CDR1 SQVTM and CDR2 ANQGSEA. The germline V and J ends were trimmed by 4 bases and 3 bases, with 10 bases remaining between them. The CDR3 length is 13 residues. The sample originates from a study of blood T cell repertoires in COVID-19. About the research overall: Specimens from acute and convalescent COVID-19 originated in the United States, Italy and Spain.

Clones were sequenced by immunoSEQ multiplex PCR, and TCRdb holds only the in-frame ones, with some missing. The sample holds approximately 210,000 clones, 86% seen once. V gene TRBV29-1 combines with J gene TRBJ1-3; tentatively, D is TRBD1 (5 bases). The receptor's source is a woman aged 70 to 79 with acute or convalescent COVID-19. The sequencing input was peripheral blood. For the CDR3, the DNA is TGCAGCGTTGGACAGACAGTTGGAAACACCATATATTTT. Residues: CSVGQTVGNTIYF.